Below are 5 T cell receptor beta chains sequenced from a single sample in a study of breast tumors, draining lymph nodes, adjacent tissues. TCRdb passed the multiplex PCR reads through MiXCR, listing each CDR3 protein once. The data show 25,000 or so distinct CDR3 sequences, with 68% seen just once and 23% held by the top ten. Source material: tumor-adjacent breast tissue. The receptor set was obtained from a female donor with breast cancer. Some clones in this sample may be carry-over from other donors' samples.

This chain uses TRBV5-1 with TRBJ2-1; TRBD2 matches at 7 bases. CDR1 is SGHRS, CDR2 YFSETQ, per germline. The trim removed 5 bases at V and 3 bases at J, leaving 5 bases unmatched. This CDR3 spans 14 amino acids. Written as DNA, the CDR3 is TGCGCCAGCAGAAGCGGGACGTACTACAATGAGCAGTTCTTC. As protein: CASRSGTYYNEQFF.

The chain combines TRBV19 with TRBJ2-2, with D perhaps matching TRBD2 (5 bases). The CDR3 length is 13 residues. Germline values: CDR1 LNHDA, CDR2 SQIVND (reference sequence). Trimming left V 3 bases short and J 6 bases short, with 8 bases between. CDR3 DNA sequence: TGTGCCAGTAGTATTGTCGGGGCCGGGGAGCTGTTTTTT. Protein: CASSIVGAGELFF. The full variable domain, in which reference TRBV19 and TRBJ2-2 provide the parts outside the CDR3, is DGGITQSPKYLFRKEGQNVTLSCEQNLNHDAMYWYRQDPGQGLRLIYYSQIVNDFQKGDIAEGYSVSREKKESFPLTVTSAQKNPTAFYLCASSIVGAGELFFGEGSRLTVL.

This clonotype was seen a handful of times. The gene calls are TRBV20-1 and TRBJ1-5; D gene ambiguous. Germline CDR1 reads DFQATT; CDR2 reads SNEGSKA (reference sequence). The CDR3 is 16 residues long. Trimming removed 5 bases from V and 3 bases from J, with 20 bases in between. CDR3 loop: CSAQTPTRQINQPQHF. The CDR3 DNA follows: TGCAGTGCTCAGACCCCCACCCGGCAGATCAATCAGCCCCAGCATTTT.

This clonotype ranks as medium-sized. The CDR3 protein is CASSLEWDSNQPQHF. CDR3 DNA: TGTGCCAGCAGCTTAGAGTGGGACAGCAATCAGCCCCAGCATTTT. The J gene is TRBJ1-5, the V gene TRBV11-2; D is perhaps TRBD1 (5 bases). Germline assignment: CDR1 SGHAT and CDR2 FQNNGV. V was trimmed by 0 bases and J by 1 base, leaving 7 bases between them. The CDR3 runs 15 residues.

The CDR3 loop is CASTPGLAGAETQYF. CDR3 in DNA: TGTGCCAGCACTCCGGGACTAGCGGGAGCAGAGACCCAGTACTTC. This sequence joins TRBV6-2 or TRBV6-3 and TRBJ2-5; 14 bases match TRBD2. From germline, CDR1 is MNHEY and CDR2 SVGEGT. V trimming: 7 bases; J trimming: 4 bases; junction bases outside the gene matches: 5. The CDR3 spans 15 residues.